This T cell receptor (beta chain) was profiled in a study of cytomegalovirus exposure and HLA in healthy donors. V gave up 5 bases and J gave up 4 bases, with 11 bases separating them. This CDR3 is 14 amino acids long. Germline assignment: CDR1 SEHNR and CDR2 FQNEAQ (reference sequence). The PCR had 60 Vbeta and 13 Jbeta primers. This table comes from immunoSEQ multiplex PCR, and its TCRdb copy is limited to in-frame clones, with some not included. The sample contains about 120,000 clones, about 80% of which appear only once. The specimen was PBMCs. The chain recombines TRBV7-9 with TRBJ1-4, with TRBD1 as a possible D gene (5 bases). The clonotype was recovered from a female donor in good health and CMV-seropositive. CDR3 bases: TGTGCCAGCAGCCAGGGACTGATTAATGAAAAACTGTTTTTT. It yields the protein CASSQGLINEKLFF.